Below, 8 T cell receptor beta chains from the same sample are listed, as sequenced in a study of Graves' ophthalmopathy and Graves' hyperthyroidism. The authors amplified TCR beta CDR3 regions from RNA transcripts. An opening RT-PCR round employed HTBI primers and preceded a second-round multiplex PCR. From the multiplex PCR reads, TCRdb called clonotypes with MiXCR, one entry per CDR3 protein. This sample has about 380,000 distinct CDR3 sequences, with 15% to 17% found just once. Sequenced input: peripheral blood. Source of these receptors: a woman aged 18-35 years with stable Graves' hyperthyroidism.

There are a few counts of this clonotype. The rearrangement uses TRBV6-1 and TRBJ2-7; D remains unclear. Trimming left V 8 bases short and J 0 bases short, with 5 bases between. Per the germline V gene, CDR1 is MNHNS and CDR2 is SASEGT. The CDR3 runs to 11 residues. The CDR3 DNA sequence: TGTGCCAGCTACAGCTCCTACGAGCAGTACTTC. It is translated as CASYSSYEQYF.

This clonotype was seen a few times. CDR3 loop: CASSQVYRDSNGDTF. In DNA, the CDR3 is TGCGCCAGCAGCCAAGTGTACCGGGACAGCAATGGAGACACCTTC. The rearrangement links TRBV4-1 to TRBJ1-2; 7 nucleotides align to TRBD1. CDR3 length equals 15 residues. The ends lost 1 base at V and 12 bases at J; junction bases unmatched: 14. The germline V gene has CDR1 MGHRA and CDR2 YSYEKL.

This clonotype occurred a few times. V usage is TRBV5-8 and J usage is TRBJ2-7; D could derive from TRBD1 or TRBD2 (6 bases each). Germline loops: CDR1 SGHTS, CDR2 YDEGEE. This CDR3 has 17 amino acids. The ends were cut back, 1 base at V and 0 bases at J, with 17 bases in the middle. CDR3 DNA sequence: TGTGCCAGCAGCTTGTCGGTAGGGGGGCGCAACTCCTACGAGCAGTACTTC. Its translation: CASSLSVGGRNSYEQYF.

Many counts were recorded for this clonotype. The V call is TRBV6-1, the J call TRBJ1-5; D is ambiguous. This CDR3 spans 19 amino acids. Germline V CDR1 and CDR2: MNHNS, SASEGT. Trimming pared 2 bases from V and 2 bases from J, leaving 22 bases between. The CDR3 reads CASSERKENARKGNQPQHF. DNA for the CDR3: TGTGCCAGCAGTGAACGTAAGGAGAATGCGCGTAAAGGCAATCAGCCCCAGCATTTT.

This clonotype was seen at least ten times. CDR3 region: CASTRQDQPQHF. The CDR3 nucleotides read TGTGCCAGCACCCGACAGGATCAGCCCCAGCATTTT. The chain uses TRBV6-1 and TRBJ1-5; D is possibly TRBD1 (6 bases). The CDR3 sequence is 12 residues long. V lost 7 bases and J lost 5, with 9 bases in between. The V gene's germline CDR1 is MNHNS and CDR2 SASEGT.

This clonotype has ten or more counts. CDR3 DNA sequence: TGTGCCAGCAGTCCACCCCACTACGAGCAGTACTTC. Protein product: CASSPPHYEQYF. The V call is TRBV6-5, the J call TRBJ2-7; D is unclear. V dropped 5 bases and J dropped 3 bases, with 8 bases sitting between them. Germline values: CDR1 MNHEY, CDR2 SVGAGI. The CDR3 is 12 amino acids.

J is TRBJ2-7 and V is TRBV20-1; 10 bases map to TRBD2. There are 14 residues in the CDR3. The germline V gene encodes CDR1 DFQATT and CDR2 SNEGSKA (reference sequence). J lost 6 bases, V lost 6 bases, and 11 bases had no gene match. CDR3 DNA sequence: TGCAGTGCCCATCAAGCGGGAGGGCTCTTCGAGCAGTACTTC. This translates into CSAHQAGGLFEQYF.

The chain carries TRBV4-2 and TRBJ1-5; a possible D gene is TRBD1 (5 bases). Trimming removed 4 bases from V and 3 bases from J, with 16 bases in between. The CDR3 contains 16 residues. CDR1 and CDR2 (germline): LGHNA, YNFKEQ. As DNA, the CDR3 is TGTGCCAGCAGCCCATCTCCTGGGGCCTACAATCAGCCCCAGCATTTT. It is translated as CASSPSPGAYNQPQHF.